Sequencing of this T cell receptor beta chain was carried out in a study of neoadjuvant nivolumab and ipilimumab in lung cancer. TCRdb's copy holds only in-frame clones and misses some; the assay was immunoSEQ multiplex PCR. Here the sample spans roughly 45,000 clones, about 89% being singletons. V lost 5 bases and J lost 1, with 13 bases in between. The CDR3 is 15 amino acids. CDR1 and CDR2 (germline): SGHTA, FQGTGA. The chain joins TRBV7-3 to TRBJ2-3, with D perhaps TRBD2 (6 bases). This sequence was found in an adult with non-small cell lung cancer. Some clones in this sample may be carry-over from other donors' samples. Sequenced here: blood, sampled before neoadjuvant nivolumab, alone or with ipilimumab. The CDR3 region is CASSPSGPGTDTQYF. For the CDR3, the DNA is TGTGCCAGCAGCCCAAGCGGGCCTGGCACAGATACGCAGTATTTT.